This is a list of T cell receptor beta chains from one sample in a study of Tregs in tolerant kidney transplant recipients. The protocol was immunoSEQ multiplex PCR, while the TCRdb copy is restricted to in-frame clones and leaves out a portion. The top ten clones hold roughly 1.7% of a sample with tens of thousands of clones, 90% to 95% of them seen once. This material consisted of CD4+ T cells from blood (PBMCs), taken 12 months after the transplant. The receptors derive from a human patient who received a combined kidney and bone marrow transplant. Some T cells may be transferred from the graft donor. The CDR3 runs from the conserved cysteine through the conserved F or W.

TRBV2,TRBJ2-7,CASSEWGVPEQYF
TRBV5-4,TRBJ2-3,CASSFGTSGGHTDTQYF
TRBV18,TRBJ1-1,CASSPLTVTEAFF
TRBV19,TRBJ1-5,CASNGGGNQPQHF
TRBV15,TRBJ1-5,CATSRDPGGNQPQHF
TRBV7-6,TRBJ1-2,CASSLAQGGQGVGYTF
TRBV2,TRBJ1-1,CASRLQSTYGEAFF
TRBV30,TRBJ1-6,CAWSATDRVYSPLHF
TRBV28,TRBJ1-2,CASSRTGDGYTF
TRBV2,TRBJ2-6,CASSDLISGANVLTF
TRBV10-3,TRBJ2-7,CATKVQGITYEQYF
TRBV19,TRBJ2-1,CASSTDSSGSQFF
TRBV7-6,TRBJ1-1,CASSLERVSTEAFF
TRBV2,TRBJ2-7,CASSLTELGEQYF
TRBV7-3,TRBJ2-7,CASSSYAGGEQYF
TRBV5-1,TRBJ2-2,CASRYGQGSTGELFF
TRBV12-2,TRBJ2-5,CASRLGLAGDQETQYF
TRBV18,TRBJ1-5,CASSPVTEPNQPQHF
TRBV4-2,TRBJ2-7,CASSLDRNYEQYF
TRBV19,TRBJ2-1,CASSIGWLGRGPYNEQFF
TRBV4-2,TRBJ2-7,CASSQLGQGPIYEQYF
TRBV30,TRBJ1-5,CAWDRVGQPQHF
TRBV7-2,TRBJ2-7,CASSLVRDRGEQYF
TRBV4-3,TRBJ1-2,CASSQVVIRGYGYTF
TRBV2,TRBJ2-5,CASSRGLAAETQYF
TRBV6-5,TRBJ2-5,CASSGWGTAGETQYF
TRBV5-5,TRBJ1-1,CASSLLSRNTEAFF
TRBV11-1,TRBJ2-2,CASSLMTGPTGELFF
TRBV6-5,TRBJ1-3,CASSPTGGVGNTIYF
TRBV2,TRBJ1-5,CASSGPDNQPQHF
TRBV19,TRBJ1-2,CASSRNNYGYTF
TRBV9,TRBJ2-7,CASSVGAGRASYEQYF
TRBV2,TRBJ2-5,CASSALRIQGGETQYF
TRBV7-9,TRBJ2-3,CASSSLNSDTQYF
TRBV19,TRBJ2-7,CASSSGTSGGLQEQYF
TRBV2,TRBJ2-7,CASSTIYEQYF
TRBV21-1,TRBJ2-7,CASSSPGLAGGPWYEQYF
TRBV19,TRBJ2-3,CASSRLAGGIDTQYF
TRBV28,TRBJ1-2,CATLTGGYGYTF
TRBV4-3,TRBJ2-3,CASSQDPRQGRTDTQYF
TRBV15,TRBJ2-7,CATSSGLAGPYEQYF
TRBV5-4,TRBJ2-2,CASSLGYGRTGELFF
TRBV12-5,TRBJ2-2,CASGLVRTGRAGTGELFF
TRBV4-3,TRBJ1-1,CASSLDRGTEAFF
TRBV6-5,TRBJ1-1,CASIKTGGTEAFF
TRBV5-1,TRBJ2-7,CASSSTPGQSTSYEQYF
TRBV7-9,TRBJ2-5,CASSFRGAGPQETQYF
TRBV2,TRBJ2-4,CASSREAKNIQYF